A single sample is the source of the 21 T cell receptor beta chains below, sequenced in a study of cytomegalovirus exposure and HLA in healthy donors. Both 60 Vbeta primers and 13 Jbeta primers went into the PCR. Profiled with immunoSEQ multiplex PCR; TCRdb holds only in-frame clones, not every one. The repertoire includes some 160,000 clones, more than 65% of them detected once, and roughly 0.5% sits in the top ten. Material for sequencing was PBMCs. These receptors were collected from a woman between 50 and 59 years old in good health and CMV-seronegative.

This chain connects TRBV7-9 to TRBJ2-6; D is unclear. The CDR3 contains 15 residues. Trimming stripped 5 bases from V and 0 bases from J, with 8 bases between. CDR1 is SEHNR and CDR2 is FQNEAQ in the germline V gene (reference sequence). DNA for the CDR3: TGTGCCAGCAGCCCTACTGCCTCTGGGGCCAACGTCCTGACTTTC. Amino acids: CASSPTASGANVLTF.

This rearrangement joins TRBV29-1 to TRBJ1-1; 7 nucleotides match TRBD1. CDR3 length: 11 residues. Germline V gene sequence: CDR1 SQVTM, CDR2 ANQGSEA. Unmatched junction bases numbered 7, after V lost 6 bases and J lost 9 bases. The CDR3 region is CSVETTGQAFF. The CDR3 DNA reads TGCAGCGTCGAGACGACAGGGCAAGCTTTCTTT.

This clone occurred once. This rearrangement joins TRBV7-9 to TRBJ1-5; 7 nucleotides match TRBD1. Looked up from germline, CDR1 is SEHNR and CDR2 is FQNEAQ (reference sequence). Unmatched junction bases numbered 9, after V lost 5 bases and J lost 5 bases. The CDR3 loop spans 15 amino acids. The CDR3 DNA follows: TGTGCCAGCAGCGCGAGAGGGGGCTCCGATCAGCCCCAGCATTTT. Protein product: CASSARGGSDQPQHF. The whole variable domain, filled in from reference TRBV7-9 and TRBJ1-5, reads DTGVSQNPRHKITKRGQNVTFRCDPISEHNRLYWYRQTLGQGPEFLTYFQNEAQLEKSRLLSDRFSAERPKGSFSTLEIQRTEQGDSAMYLCASSARGGSDQPQHFGDGTRLSIL.

The chain couples TRBV5-4 to TRBJ2-2; 14 bases align to TRBD2. J lost 1 base, V lost 4 bases, and 3 bases had no gene match. Germline V CDR1 and CDR2: SGHNT, YYREEE (reference sequence). The CDR3 covers 17 residues. Here the CDR3 DNA reads TGTGCCAGCAGCCGACTAGCGGGAGGGATGAACACCGGGGAGCTGTTTTTT. It encodes CASSRLAGGMNTGELFF. The variable domain in full, with the rest retrieved from reference TRBV5-4 and TRBJ2-2, is ETGVTQSPTHLIKTRGQQVTLRCSSQSGHNTVSWYQQALGQGPQFIFQYYREEENGRGNFPPRFSGLQFPNYSSELNVNALELDDSALYLCASSRLAGGMNTGELFFGEGSRLTVL.

This chain joins TRBV30 and TRBJ2-2, with 12 bases fitting TRBD2. From germline, CDR1 is GTSNPN and CDR2 SVGIG (reference sequence). Germline trimming cut 4 bases from V and 5 bases from J; bases unmatched to any gene: 5. CDR3 length: 15 amino acids. The DNA of the CDR3 is TGTGCCTGGACTAGCGGGGGGGCTCGTACCGGGGAGCTGTTTTTT. Encoded protein: CAWTSGGARTGELFF.

CDR3 sequence reads: CASSALTGGKETQYF. The CDR3 DNA sequence: TGTGCCAGCAGCGCCTTGACAGGGGGCAAAGAGACCCAGTACTTC. V usage is TRBV9 and J usage is TRBJ2-5; 10 nucleotides agree with TRBD1. Germline-derived CDR1 and CDR2 are SGDLS and YYNGEE. There are 15 residues in the CDR3. The V segment lost 3 bases and the J segment 3 bases; nucleotides outside the gene matches: 5.

This clone showed up just a few times. The rearrangement uses TRBV18 and TRBJ1-2; D unclear. The CDR3 has 14 residues. CDR1 is KGHSH and CDR2 is LQKENI in the germline V gene. V lost 6 bases to trimming and J lost 4 bases, with 15 bases between them. The CDR3 loop reads CASSHPEFSYGYTF. In DNA, the CDR3 is TGTGCCAGCTCCCACCCTGAGTTCTCCTATGGCTACACCTTC.

The rearrangement joins TRBV7-9 to TRBJ2-7; tentative D call: TRBD2 (5 bases). This CDR3 contains 12 residues. V was clipped by 3 bases and J by 2 bases, with 5 bases between them. The V gene's germline CDR1 is SEHNR and CDR2 FQNEAQ (reference sequence). This CDR3 is CASSFGTYEQYF. DNA for the CDR3: TGTGCCAGCAGCTTCGGGACCTACGAGCAGTACTTC.

The chain employs TRBV18 and TRBJ1-1; maybe TRBD1 (5 bases). The ends were cut back, 2 bases at V and 1 base at J, with 8 bases in the middle. This CDR3 is built from 14 residues. Germline CDR1 and CDR2: KGHSH and LQKENI. In DNA form, the CDR3 reads TGTGCCAGCTCACCAACAGGACAGAACACTGAAGCTTTCTTT. The encoded protein is CASSPTGQNTEAFF. Full variable domain (remainder filled in from reference TRBV18 and TRBJ1-1): NAGVMQNPRHLVRRRGQEARLRCSPMKGHSHVYWYRQLPEEGLKFMVYLQKENIIDESGMPKERFSAEFPKEGPSILRIQQVVRGDSAAYFCASSPTGQNTEAFFGQGTRLTVV.

This sequence joins TRBV19 and TRBJ2-7; 12 positions match TRBD1. Trimming took 8 bases from V and 2 from J; bases not matched to a gene: 7. Germline CDR1 and CDR2: LNHDA and SQIVND (reference sequence). This CDR3 has 15 residues. The CDR3 here is CASCSGTGGPYEQYF. The CDR3, as DNA: TGTGCCAGTTGCTCCGGGACAGGGGGCCCCTACGAGCAGTACTTC. Complete variable domain (other parts from reference TRBV19 and TRBJ2-7): DGGITQSPKYLFRKEGQNVTLSCEQNLNHDAMYWYRQDPGQGLRLIYYSQIVNDFQKGDIAEGYSVSREKKESFPLTVTSAQKNPTAFYLCASCSGTGGPYEQYFGPGTRLTVT.

Details on this clone: The junction and the germline gene differ at one end; a read error may be behind it. In DNA form, the CDR3 reads TGTGCCAGCAGCTTGATACAGGGGGCCCACGTCCTGACTTTC. It codes for CASSLIQGAHVLTF. The genes are TRBV5-6 and TRBJ2-6; the match to TRBD1 covers 9 bases. The CDR3 length is 14 residues. Germline V gene data show CDR1 as SGHDT and CDR2 as YYEEEE.

This clone showed up just once. The chain links TRBV7-6 to TRBJ1-3, with D possibly matching TRBD1 (6 bases). CDR1 SGHVS and CDR2 FNYEAQ come from the germline V gene. This CDR3 contains 15 residues. Trimming took off 0 bases at V and 0 bases at J, with 6 bases between the two ends. CDR3 coding DNA: TGTGCCAGCAGCTTAGCGGGGGCCTCTGGAAACACCATATATTTT. Translation: CASSLAGASGNTIYF.

V gene TRBV6-1 combines with J gene TRBJ2-7, with TRBD1 matching over 7 bases. CDR3 length: 15 residues. With V trimmed by 6 bases and J by 4 bases, 12 bases remained unmatched. Germline CDR1 MNHNS, CDR2 SASEGT. CDR3 residues: CASRTGPGQPYEQYF. The CDR3 region has the DNA TGTGCCAGCAGGACCGGACCGGGACAGCCTTACGAGCAGTACTTC.

J is TRBJ2-2 and V is TRBV2, with a tentative D call TRBD1 (6 bases). This CDR3 region has 12 residues. Trimming stripped 6 bases from V and 8 bases from J, with 10 bases between. Germline values: CDR1 SNHLY, CDR2 FYNNEI. CDR3 protein: CASSEDRGELFF. Written as DNA, the CDR3 is TGTGCCAGCAGCGAGGACAGAGGGGAGCTGTTTTTT.

This chain joins TRBV7-2 and TRBJ1-4; D not resolved. The germline V gene encodes CDR1 SGHTA and CDR2 FQGNSA. This CDR3 region has 15 residues. V lost 5 bases and J 8 bases, leaving 18 bases between the germline ends. CDR3 DNA: TGTGCCAGCAGCAGAGAGGGTTTGGGGAGGGAAAAACTGTTTTTT. It yields the protein CASSREGLGREKLFF. The entire variable domain, with the rest obtained from reference TRBV7-2 and TRBJ1-4, is as follows: GAGVSQSPSNKVTEKGKDVELRCDPISGHTALYWYRQSLGQGLEFLIYFQGNSAPDKSGLPSDRFSAERTGGSVSTLTIQRTQQEDSAVYLCASSREGLGREKLFFGSGTQLSVL.

The chain combines TRBV14 with TRBJ2-1; D remains ambiguous. Trimming shortened V by 1 base and J by 3 bases, and 4 bases separated the two germline ends. This CDR3 spans 13 amino acids. Germline CDR1 reads SGHDN; CDR2 reads FVKESK. CDR3 sequence: CASSQASYNEQFF. DNA for the CDR3: TGTGCCAGCAGCCAAGCCAGCTACAATGAGCAGTTCTTC.

This clone was observed a handful of times. The V gene is TRBV9, the J gene TRBJ2-3; 11 bases fit TRBD1. Germline-derived CDR1 and CDR2 are SGDLS and YYNGEE. The CDR3 consists of 14 residues. V dropped 4 bases and J dropped 4; count of bases not matched to a gene: 2. CDR3 nucleotides: TGTGCCAGCAGCCGGGACAGGGGGGCAGATACGCAGTATTTT. This gives the protein CASSRDRGADTQYF.

The V call is TRBV15, the J call TRBJ2-5, with TRBD2 matching over 10 bases. Germline CDR1 LNHNV, CDR2 YYDKDF (reference sequence). CDR3 length: 16 amino acids. The ends lost 5 bases at V and 5 bases at J; junction bases unmatched: 11. The CDR3 bases are TGTGCCACCAGCGTCGGCGGTCTAGCGGGGGTTGAGACCCAGTACTTC. It specifies CATSVGGLAGVETQYF.

V usage is TRBV2 and J usage is TRBJ2-5; no firm D call. The V gene lost 5 bases and the J gene lost 5 bases, with 6 bases spanning the gap. The CDR3 spans 11 residues. Germline CDR1 is SNHLY and CDR2 is FYNNEI. The CDR3 loop is CASSLLETQYF. The DNA for the CDR3 is TGTGCCAGCAGTCTCCTTGAGACCCAGTACTTC.

V and J are TRBV7-8 and TRBJ2-3, with D tentatively TRBD1 (5 bases). Trimming cost V 4 bases and J 4 bases, with 21 bases left between them. There are 17 residues in the CDR3. CDR1 and CDR2 (germline): SGHVS, FQNEAQ. This chain's CDR3 is CASSSPGGRVKADTQYF. The DNA of the CDR3 is TGTGCCAGCAGCTCCCCGGGTGGCAGGGTGAAAGCAGATACGCAGTATTTT.

This clone was seen a single time. This CDR3 is CASSYTGQGPDTQYF. CDR3 DNA: TGCGCCAGCAGCTATACGGGACAGGGCCCAGATACGCAGTATTTT. The gene calls are TRBV5-1 and TRBJ2-3, with 9 bases fitting TRBD1. The CDR3 contains 15 residues. V was pared by 3 bases and J by 4 bases, with 6 bases of the junction left unmatched. From germline, CDR1 is SGHRS and CDR2 YFSETQ.